The next 29 T cell receptor beta chains were all read from a single sample in a study of response to subunit inactivated influenza vaccine. TCRdb re-called the RT-PCR reads with MiXCR, one entry per CDR3 protein. The profile covers around 300,000 distinct CDR3 sequences, with around 20% appearing a single time and over 9% taken by the ten largest. This sample comprised PBMCs from blood, obtained around 22 months after vaccination. The receptors derive from a man aged 45 to 70 who received an inactivated influenza vaccine.

This rearrangement joins TRBV14 to TRBJ2-3; D gene uncertain. Germline assignment: CDR1 SGHDN and CDR2 FVKESK. This CDR3 is built from 18 residues. The germline V and J ends were trimmed by 0 bases and 2 bases, with 18 bases remaining between them. The DNA for the CDR3 is TGTGCCAGCAGCCAAGATCCCACCGGGCACGTAAACACAGATACGCAGTATTTT. Its translation: CASSQDPTGHVNTDTQYF. Based on the CDR3 plus reference TRBV14 and TRBJ2-3, the full variable domain is EAGVTQFPSHSVIEKGQTVTLRCDPISGHDNLYWYRRVMGKEIKFLLHFVKESKQDESGMPNNRFLAERTGGTYSTLKVQPAELEDSGVYFCASSQDPTGHVNTDTQYFGPGTRLTVL.

This clonotype showed up many times. This sequence joins TRBV4-2 and TRBJ2-3; 7 nucleotides align to TRBD2. V was pared by 0 bases and J by 1 base, with 7 bases of the junction left unmatched. The length of the CDR3 is 17 residues. Germline V gene lookup returns CDR1 LGHNA and CDR2 YNFKEQ. DNA of the CDR3: TGTGCCAGCAGCCAAGACCCCTCCAGCGGGGGCACAGATACGCAGTATTTT. Encoded protein: CASSQDPSSGGTDTQYF.

The chain is built from TRBV20-1 and TRBJ2-7; 9 positions match TRBD2. Germline CDR1 is DFQATT and CDR2 is SNEGSKA (reference sequence). This CDR3 has 14 residues. J was trimmed by 4 bases and V by 4 bases; bases with no gene match: 8. Here the CDR3 DNA reads TGCAGTGCTACCCGGCCGGGACTAGCTTACGAGCAGTACTTC. The encoded protein is CSATRPGLAYEQYF.

The chain combines TRBV28 with TRBJ1-2; D possibly corresponds to TRBD1 (5 bases). V shed 5 bases and J shed 4 bases, with 17 bases lying between them. Per the germline V gene, CDR1 is MDHEN and CDR2 is SYDVKM. There are 15 residues in the CDR3. The CDR3, as DNA: TGTGCCAGCAGTCCGGGACCGTTGTCAGGCTATGGCTACACCTTC. Its translation is CASSPGPLSGYGYTF.

This clonotype was recorded at least ten times. The gene calls are TRBV6-5 and TRBJ1-1, with no clear D. Germline CDR1 is MNHEY and CDR2 is SVGAGI. The CDR3 runs 15 residues. V was cut by 1 base and J by 3 bases, with 12 bases left in between. The DNA of the CDR3 is TGTGCCAGCAGTTACTACGGGGAATGGGACACTGAAGCTTTCTTT. This gives the protein CASSYYGEWDTEAFF.

V gene TRBV5-1 combines with J gene TRBJ2-7; D might be TRBD1 (5 bases). Germline CDR1 is SGHRS and CDR2 is YFSETQ. V dropped 0 bases and J dropped 3 bases, with 13 bases sitting between them. This CDR3 is built from 15 residues. CDR3 sequence: CASSLAGITGYEQYF. The CDR3 DNA sequence: TGCGCCAGCAGCTTGGCCGGTATAACAGGCTACGAGCAGTACTTC. The complete variable domain, with remaining parts taken from reference TRBV5-1 and TRBJ2-7, reads KAGVTQTPRYLIKTRGQQVTLSCSPISGHRSVSWYQQTPGQGLQFLFEYFSETQRNKGNFPGRFSGRQFSNSRSEMNVSTLELGDSALYLCASSLAGITGYEQYFGPGTRLTVT.

A few counts support this clonotype. The chain carries TRBV7-2 and TRBJ1-4; D possibly corresponds to TRBD1 (5 bases). Germline CDR1 reads SGHTA; CDR2 reads FQGNSA. V was trimmed by 0 bases and J by 7 bases, leaving 9 bases between them. The CDR3 contains 14 residues. Here the CDR3 reads CASSLAGVGEKLFF. CDR3 in DNA: TGTGCCAGCAGCTTAGCAGGGGTCGGTGAAAAACTGTTTTTT.

The chain has TRBV20-1 and TRBJ2-1, with 10 bases aligning to TRBD2. V shed 5 bases and J 6 bases; nucleotides not matched to a gene: 7. Germline CDR1 reads DFQATT; CDR2 reads SNEGSKA (reference sequence). The CDR3 runs 14 residues. CDR3 sequence: CSAGGLADVNEQFF. CDR3 sequence (DNA): TGCAGTGCTGGAGGACTAGCGGATGTCAATGAGCAGTTCTTC.

In the case of this clonotype: A read error may explain this, as a much larger clone is one base away. V and J are TRBV6-5 and TRBJ1-1; D is uncertain. Germline assignment: CDR1 MNHEY and CDR2 SVGAGI. The CDR3 loop spans 16 amino acids. CDR3 sequence (DNA): TGTGCCAGCAGTTACTCAACAAACCGGGCTAACATTGAAGCTTTCTTT. It specifies CASSYSTNRANIEAFF.

Ten or more counts support this clonotype. The chain is built from TRBV29-1 and TRBJ1-1, with D unclear. The V end lost 3 bases, the J end lost 0 bases, and 8 bases lay between the germline ends. CDR3 size: 13 residues. Germline V gene sequence: CDR1 SQVTM, CDR2 ANQGSEA. CDR3 region: CSVDIALNTEAFF. CDR3 in DNA: TGCAGCGTTGATATCGCGCTGAACACTGAAGCTTTCTTT.

This clonotype has at least ten counts. The V call is TRBV15, the J call TRBJ1-2; no reliable D call. CDR1 is LNHNV and CDR2 is YYDKDF in the germline V gene (reference sequence). Trimming cost V 0 bases and J 5 bases, with 4 bases left between them. This CDR3 has 12 residues. CDR3 coding DNA: TGTGCCACCAGCAGAGATGGGTATGGCTACACCTTC. This codes for CATSRDGYGYTF.

This clonotype was counted between two and nine times. The chain links TRBV3-1 to TRBJ1-1, with a possible D match to TRBD1 (5 bases). There are 16 residues in the CDR3. The V end lost 4 bases, the J end lost 1 base, and 16 bases lay between the germline ends. Germline assignment: CDR1 LGHDT and CDR2 YNNKEL (reference sequence). The CDR3 DNA is TGTGCCAGCAGCCTCGGGGGAAGCTTCTCGAACACTGAAGCTTTCTTT. This translates into CASSLGGSFSNTEAFF. Full variable domain (outside the CDR3, taken from reference TRBV3-1 and TRBJ1-1): DTAVSQTPKYLVTQMGNDKSIKCEQNLGHDTMYWYKQDSKKFLKIMFSYNNKELIINETVPNRFSPKSPDKAHLNLHINSLELGDSAVYFCASSLGGSFSNTEAFFGQGTRLTVV.

This clonotype occurred a few times. The V gene is TRBV4-2, the J gene TRBJ1-2; D is ambiguous. Germline CDR1 is LGHNA and CDR2 is YNFKEQ. The CDR3 contains 15 residues. V was shortened by 0 bases and J by 7 bases, with 15 bases between the two germline ends. The CDR3 sequence: CASSQDQTDERGYTF. The CDR3 DNA reads as TGTGCCAGCAGCCAAGATCAAACAGACGAGCGTGGCTACACCTTC.

This clonotype was found many times. The chain joins TRBV12-3 or TRBV12-4 to TRBJ1-6; possible D gene TRBD1, 6 bases. CDR3 length equals 15 residues. V lost 3 bases, J lost 7 bases, and 13 bases lay in between. The CDR3 region is CASSFPGGGNSPLHF. CDR3 bases: TGTGCCAGCAGTTTTCCCGGGGGCGGGAATTCACCCCTCCACTTT.

The CDR3 region is CSASGPGFGRQGAYEQYF. For the CDR3, the DNA is TGCAGTGCTAGTGGCCCGGGTTTTGGGAGACAGGGGGCCTACGAGCAGTACTTC. The chain combines TRBV20-1 with TRBJ2-7; 9 bases fit TRBD1. Trimming took 3 bases from V and 2 from J; bases not matched to a gene: 17. The CDR3 contains 18 residues. In germline, CDR1 is DFQATT, CDR2 SNEGSKA (reference sequence).

The CDR3 nucleotides read TGTGCCAGCAGAAACCCCGGACTAGCGGGATGGGGGGATACGCAGTATTTT. Translated: CASRNPGLAGWGDTQYF. The chain employs TRBV2 and TRBJ2-3, with 12 bases fitting TRBD2. This CDR3 region has 17 residues. The ends lost 6 bases at V and 6 bases at J; junction bases unmatched: 13. Germline CDR1 reads SNHLY; CDR2 reads FYNNEI.

This clonotype appeared a few times. The J gene is TRBJ1-2, the V gene TRBV6-1, with 8 bases matching TRBD1. Trimming cost V 6 bases and J 3 bases; bases outside gene matches: 6. CDR1 and CDR2 (germline): MNHNS, SASEGT. This CDR3 comprises 14 residues. CDR3 DNA: TGTGCCAGCAGACGGACAGGGTGGGACTATGGCTACACCTTC. Protein sequence: CASRRTGWDYGYTF.

CDR3 DNA: TGTGCCATCAGTGAAGAATTGGGACCCTCCTACGAGCAGTACTTC. As protein: CAISEELGPSYEQYF. This rearrangement joins TRBV10-3 to TRBJ2-7, with D possibly being TRBD1 or TRBD2 (5 bases each). CDR1 is ENHRY and CDR2 is SYGVKD in the germline V gene. This CDR3 spans 15 amino acids. V lost 3 bases, J lost 0 bases, and 12 bases lay in between.

This chain connects TRBV6-2 or TRBV6-3 to TRBJ2-6; D unresolved. Per the germline V gene, CDR1 is MNHEY and CDR2 is SVGEGT. The length of the CDR3 is 15 residues. V dropped 6 bases and J dropped 0 bases, with 9 bases sitting between them. Here the CDR3 reads CASRLDTSGANVLTF. The CDR3 bases are TGTGCCAGCAGATTAGACACCTCTGGGGCCAACGTCCTGACTTTC.

This rearrangement joins TRBV7-9 to TRBJ1-4; D not resolved. V lost 3 bases to trimming and J lost 4 bases, with 15 bases between them. CDR3 length equals 16 residues. Germline CDR1 SEHNR, CDR2 FQNEAQ (reference sequence). The DNA of the CDR3 is TGTGCCAGCAGCTTCACACCCAGGACCGATAATGAAAAACTGTTTTTT. This gives the protein CASSFTPRTDNEKLFF.

The table lists this clonotype with a few counts. The chain is built from TRBV24-1 and TRBJ1-2; D may be TRBD1 (6 bases). Per germline, CDR1 KGHDR and CDR2 SFDVKD. The CDR3 spans 14 residues. The germline V and J ends were trimmed by 4 bases and 6 bases, with 14 bases remaining between them. CDR3 nucleotides: TGTGCCACCAGTGAACCCGGGACATCTAATGGCTACACCTTC. Residues: CATSEPGTSNGYTF.

This clonotype was observed at least ten times. The genes are TRBV20-1 and TRBJ1-1, with D perhaps TRBD1 (5 bases). This CDR3 comprises 14 residues. The germline gives CDR1 DFQATT, CDR2 SNEGSKA (reference sequence). V gave up 3 bases and J gave up 0 bases, with 11 bases separating them. The CDR3 coding sequence is TGCAGTGCTAGGTCCGGGGCTATGAACACTGAAGCTTTCTTT. Protein: CSARSGAMNTEAFF.

This clonotype was detected a few times. V is TRBV5-1 and J is TRBJ1-1, with a possible D match to TRBD1 (6 bases). The ends were cut back, 2 bases at V and 6 bases at J, with 17 bases in the middle. Germline CDR1 and CDR2: SGHRS and YFSETQ. The CDR3 runs to 15 residues. CDR3 in amino acids: CASSLSLGAGAEAFF. In DNA, the CDR3 is TGCGCCAGCAGCTTAAGTCTTGGGGCAGGGGCTGAAGCTTTCTTT.

This clonotype has only a few counts. The chain has TRBV20-1 and TRBJ1-2; tentatively, D is TRBD1 (6 bases). CDR1 DFQATT and CDR2 SNEGSKA come from the germline V gene (reference sequence). V dropped 1 base and J dropped 8 bases, with 14 bases sitting between them. The CDR3 sequence is 13 residues long. For the CDR3, the DNA is TGCAGTGCTAGAGCCGGGACAAGACGGGGCTACACCTTC. Protein: CSARAGTRRGYTF.

This clonotype was observed at least ten times. DNA of the CDR3: TGCGCCAGCAGCCAGACCCCTGGATTAAGCAATCAGCCCCAGCATTTT. Its translation is CASSQTPGLSNQPQHF. The chain uses TRBV4-1 and TRBJ1-5; D not certain. V was pared by 3 bases and J by 1 base, with 13 bases between. CDR1 and CDR2 (germline): MGHRA, YSYEKL. The CDR3 is 16 residues long.

The gene calls are TRBV9 and TRBJ2-7; D is ambiguous. Trimming cost V 0 bases and J 0 bases, with 7 bases left between them. Germline CDR1 reads SGDLS; CDR2 reads YYNGEE. This CDR3 is built from 14 residues. The CDR3 here is CASSVDLISYEQYF. CDR3 in DNA: TGTGCCAGCAGCGTAGATCTCATCTCCTACGAGCAGTACTTC.

This clonotype appeared a few times. The chain couples TRBV6-1 to TRBJ1-2; 9 bases are a match to TRBD1. The CDR3 runs 15 residues. The junction had 9 bases not matched to a gene; V was cut back by 5 bases and J by 5 bases. Germline V lookup: CDR1 MNHNS, CDR2 SASEGT. CDR3: CASSPEGTGTYGYTF. DNA for the CDR3: TGTGCCAGCAGTCCAGAAGGGACAGGGACATATGGCTACACCTTC.

This clonotype was seen more than once but under ten times. The gene calls are TRBV10-3 and TRBJ2-7; a weak D match, TRBD1 (6 bases). Germline CDR1 reads ENHRY; CDR2 reads SYGVKD. This CDR3 comprises 14 residues. V shed 5 bases and J shed 2 bases, with 13 bases lying between them. As DNA, the CDR3 is TGTGCCATCAGTCGCTCACGGGACACCTACGAGCAGTACTTC. Translating it yields CAISRSRDTYEQYF.

The chain recombines TRBV4-1 with TRBJ1-2; 9 bases fit TRBD1. The V segment lost 6 bases and the J segment 2 bases; nucleotides outside the gene matches: 1. From germline, CDR1 is MGHRA and CDR2 YSYEKL. The CDR3 has 13 residues. The CDR3 is CASRGQGNYGYTF. In DNA form, the CDR3 reads TGCGCCAGCAGAGGACAGGGGAACTATGGCTACACCTTC.